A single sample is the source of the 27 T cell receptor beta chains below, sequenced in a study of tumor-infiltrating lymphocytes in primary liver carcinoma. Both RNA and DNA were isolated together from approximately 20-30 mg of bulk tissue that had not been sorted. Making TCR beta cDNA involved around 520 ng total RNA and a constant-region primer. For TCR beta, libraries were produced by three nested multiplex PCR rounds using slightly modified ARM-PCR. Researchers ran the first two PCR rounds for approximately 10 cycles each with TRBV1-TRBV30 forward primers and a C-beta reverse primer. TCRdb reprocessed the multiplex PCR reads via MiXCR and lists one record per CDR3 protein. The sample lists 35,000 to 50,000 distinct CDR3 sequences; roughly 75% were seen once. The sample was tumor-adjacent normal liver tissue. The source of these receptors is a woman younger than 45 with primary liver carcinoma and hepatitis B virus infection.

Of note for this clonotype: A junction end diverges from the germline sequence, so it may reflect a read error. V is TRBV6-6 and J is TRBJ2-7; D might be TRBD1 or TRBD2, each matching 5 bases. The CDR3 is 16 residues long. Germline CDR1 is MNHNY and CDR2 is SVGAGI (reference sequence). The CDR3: CVSSYPRDEPSYEQYF. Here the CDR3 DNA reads TGTGTCAGCAGTTACCCCCGGGACGAACCCTCCTACGAGCAGTACTTC.

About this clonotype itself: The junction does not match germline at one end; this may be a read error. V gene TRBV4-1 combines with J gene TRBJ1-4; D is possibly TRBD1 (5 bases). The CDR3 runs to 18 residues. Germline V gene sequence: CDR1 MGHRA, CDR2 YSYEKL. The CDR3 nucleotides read TGCGTCAGCAGTCAAGGTGGTCTTAGACAGTCAACTAATGAAAAACTGTTTTTT. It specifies CVSSQGGLRQSTNEKLFF.

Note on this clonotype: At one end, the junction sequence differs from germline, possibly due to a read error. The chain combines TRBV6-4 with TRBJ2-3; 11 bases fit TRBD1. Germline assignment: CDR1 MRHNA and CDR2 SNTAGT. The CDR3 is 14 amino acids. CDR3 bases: TGTGCCAGTTCCAGGACAGGGGGCACAGATACGCGGTATTTT. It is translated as CASSRTGGTDTRYF.

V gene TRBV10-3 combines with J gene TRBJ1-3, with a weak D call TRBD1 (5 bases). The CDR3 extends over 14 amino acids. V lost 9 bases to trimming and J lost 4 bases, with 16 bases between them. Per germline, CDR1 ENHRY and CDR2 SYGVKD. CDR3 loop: CAIIGTRRGNTIYF. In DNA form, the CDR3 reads TGTGCCATAATCGGGACCCGGAGAGGAAACACCATATATTTT.

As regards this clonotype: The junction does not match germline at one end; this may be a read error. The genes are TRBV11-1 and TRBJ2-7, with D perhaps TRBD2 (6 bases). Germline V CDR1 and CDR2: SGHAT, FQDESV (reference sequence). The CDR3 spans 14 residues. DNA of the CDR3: TGTACCAGCAGCCTAGCGACGGGCTCCTACGAGCAGTACTTC. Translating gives CTSSLATGSYEQYF.

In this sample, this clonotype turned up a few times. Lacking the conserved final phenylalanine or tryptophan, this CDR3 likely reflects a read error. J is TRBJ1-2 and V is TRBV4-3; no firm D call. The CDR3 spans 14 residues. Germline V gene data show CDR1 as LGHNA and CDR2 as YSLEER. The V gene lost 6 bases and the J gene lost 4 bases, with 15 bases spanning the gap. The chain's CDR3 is CASSAELGIYGYTL. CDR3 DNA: TGCGCCAGCAGTGCTGAGTTGGGGATCTATGGCTACACCTTA.

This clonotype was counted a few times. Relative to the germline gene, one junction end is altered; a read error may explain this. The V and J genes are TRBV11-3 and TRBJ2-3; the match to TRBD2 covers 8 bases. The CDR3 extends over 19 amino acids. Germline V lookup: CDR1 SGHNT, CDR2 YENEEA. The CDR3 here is CASNIGFGAGAGGTDTQYF. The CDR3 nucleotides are TGTGCTAGCAACATAGGTTTTGGAGCGGGAGCAGGAGGCACAGATACGCAGTATTTT.

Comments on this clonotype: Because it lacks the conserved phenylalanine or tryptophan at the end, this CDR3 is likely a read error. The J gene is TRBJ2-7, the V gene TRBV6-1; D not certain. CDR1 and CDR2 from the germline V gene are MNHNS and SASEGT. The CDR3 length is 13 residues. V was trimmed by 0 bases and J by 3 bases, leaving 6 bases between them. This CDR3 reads CASSEAGVYEQYS. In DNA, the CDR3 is TGTGCCAGCAGTGAAGCGGGCGTCTACGAGCAGTACTCC.

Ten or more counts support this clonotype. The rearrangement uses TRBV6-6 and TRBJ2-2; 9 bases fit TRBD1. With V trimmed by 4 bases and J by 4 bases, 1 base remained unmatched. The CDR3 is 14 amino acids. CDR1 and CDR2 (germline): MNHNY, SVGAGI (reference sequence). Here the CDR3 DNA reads TGTGCCAGCAGTTGGACAGGGGCCACCGGGGAGCTGTTTTTT. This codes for CASSWTGATGELFF.

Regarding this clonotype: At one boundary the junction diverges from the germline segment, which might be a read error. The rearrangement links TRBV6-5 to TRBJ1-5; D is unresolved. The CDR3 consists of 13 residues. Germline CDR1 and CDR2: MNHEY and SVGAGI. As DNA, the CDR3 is TGTGCCAGCAGTTACTTATGGAATCAGCCCCAGCATTTC. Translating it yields CASSYLWNQPQHF.

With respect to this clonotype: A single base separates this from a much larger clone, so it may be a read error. CDR3 DNA sequence: TGTGTCAGCAGCCGGACGCGCGGGAGGTCGAACACCGGGGAGCTGTTTTTT. It encodes CVSSRTRGRSNTGELFF. The rearrangement joins TRBV13 to TRBJ2-2; 8 bases match TRBD2. Per germline, CDR1 PRHDT and CDR2 FYEKMQ (reference sequence). This CDR3 comprises 17 residues. The entire variable domain, with the rest obtained from reference TRBV13 and TRBJ2-2, is as follows: AAGVIQSPRHLIKEKRETATLKCYPIPRHDTVYWYQQGPGQDPQFLISFYEKMQSDKGSIPDRFSAQQFSDYHSELNMSSLELGDSALYFCVSSRTRGRSNTGELFFGEGSRLTVL.

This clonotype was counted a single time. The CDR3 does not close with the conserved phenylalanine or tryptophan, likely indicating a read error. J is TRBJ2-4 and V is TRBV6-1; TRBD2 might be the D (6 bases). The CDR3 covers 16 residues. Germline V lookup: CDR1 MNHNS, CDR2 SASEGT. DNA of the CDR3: TGTGCCGGCAGGTTGGGAGGCGGTCTAGCAATAAACATTCAGTACCTC. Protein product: CAGRLGGGLAINIQYL.

The CDR3 is CASSAQGGANEGEQFF. CDR3 nucleotides: TGTGCCAGCAGCGCCCAGGGAGGGGCTAATGAGGGTGAGCAGTTCTTC. This chain joins TRBV9 and TRBJ2-1; 7 bases map to TRBD2. The J segment lost 9 bases and the V segment lost 3 bases, leaving 15 bases of the junction unmatched. The CDR3 loop spans 16 amino acids. Germline CDR1 is SGDLS and CDR2 is YYNGEE.

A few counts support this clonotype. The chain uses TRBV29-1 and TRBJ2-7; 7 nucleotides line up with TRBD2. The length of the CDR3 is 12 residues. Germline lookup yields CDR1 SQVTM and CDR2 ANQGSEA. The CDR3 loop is CSGILWGGEQYF. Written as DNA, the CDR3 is TGCAGTGGAATCCTTTGGGGGGGTGAGCAGTACTTC.

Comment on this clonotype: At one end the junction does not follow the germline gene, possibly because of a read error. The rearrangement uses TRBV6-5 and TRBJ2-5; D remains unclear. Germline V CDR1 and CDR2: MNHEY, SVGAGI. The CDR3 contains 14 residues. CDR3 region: CASSYSGGHRAQNF. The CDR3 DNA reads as TGTGCCAGCAGTTACTCCGGCGGCCATCGGGCCCAGAACTTC.

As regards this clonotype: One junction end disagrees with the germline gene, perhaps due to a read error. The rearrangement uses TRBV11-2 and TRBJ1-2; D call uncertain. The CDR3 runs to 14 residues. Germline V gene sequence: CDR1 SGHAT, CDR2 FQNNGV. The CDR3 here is CASSPGWTGCGYTF. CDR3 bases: TGTGCTAGCAGCCCCGGCTGGACGGGTTGTGGCTACACCTTC.

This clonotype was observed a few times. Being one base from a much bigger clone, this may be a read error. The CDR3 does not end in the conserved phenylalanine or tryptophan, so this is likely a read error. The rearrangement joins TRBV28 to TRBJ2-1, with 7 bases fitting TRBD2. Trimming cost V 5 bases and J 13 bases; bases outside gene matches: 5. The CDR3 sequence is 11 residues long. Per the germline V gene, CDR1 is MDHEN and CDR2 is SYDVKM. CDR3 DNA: TGTGCCAGCAGTCTGCGGGGGAATCAGTTCATC. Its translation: CASSLRGNQFI.

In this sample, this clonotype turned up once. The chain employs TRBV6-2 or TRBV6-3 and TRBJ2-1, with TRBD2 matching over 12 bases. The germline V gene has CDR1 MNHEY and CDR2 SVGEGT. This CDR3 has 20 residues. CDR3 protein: CDTSYGSAGLAGGPNNEQFF. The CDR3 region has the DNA TGTGACACCAGTTACGGCAGTGCGGGTCTAGCGGGAGGGCCTAACAATGAGCAGTTCTTC.

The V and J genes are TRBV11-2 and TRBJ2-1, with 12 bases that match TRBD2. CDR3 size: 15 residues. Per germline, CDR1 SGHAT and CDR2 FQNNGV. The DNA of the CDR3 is TGTATCAACAGCCGTACTAGCGGGAGGATCAATGAGCAGTTCTTC. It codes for CINSRTSGRINEQFF.

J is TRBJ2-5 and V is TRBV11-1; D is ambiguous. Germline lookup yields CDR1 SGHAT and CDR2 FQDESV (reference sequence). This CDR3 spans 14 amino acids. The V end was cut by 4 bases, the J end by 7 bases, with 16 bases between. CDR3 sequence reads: CASSWAVGTWTQYF. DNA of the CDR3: TGTGCCAGCAGCTGGGCAGTGGGTACTTGGACCCAGTACTTC.

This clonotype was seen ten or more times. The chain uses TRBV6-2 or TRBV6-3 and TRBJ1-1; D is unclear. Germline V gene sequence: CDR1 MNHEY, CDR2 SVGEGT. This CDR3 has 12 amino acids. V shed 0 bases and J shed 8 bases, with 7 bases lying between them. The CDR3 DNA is TGTGCCAGCAGTTACTCGAGTGGGGAAGCTTTCTTT. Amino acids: CASSYSSGEAFF.

Here the CDR3 reads CASSLVLGLAGTSDETQYF. The CDR3 DNA sequence: TGTGCCAGCAGCTTAGTCCTGGGACTAGCGGGTACGAGTGATGAGACCCAGTACTTC. This chain links TRBV13 with TRBJ2-5; TRBD2 matches at 12 bases. CDR1 and CDR2 from the germline V gene are PRHDT and FYEKMQ (reference sequence). The CDR3 spans 19 residues. V shed 1 base, J shed 5 bases, and the junction held 14 bases outside the gene matches.

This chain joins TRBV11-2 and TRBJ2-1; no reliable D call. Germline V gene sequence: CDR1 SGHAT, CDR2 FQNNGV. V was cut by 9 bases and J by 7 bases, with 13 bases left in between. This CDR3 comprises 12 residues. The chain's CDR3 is CASIIERNEQFF. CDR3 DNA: TGTGCCAGTATCATTGAAAGGAATGAGCAGTTCTTC.

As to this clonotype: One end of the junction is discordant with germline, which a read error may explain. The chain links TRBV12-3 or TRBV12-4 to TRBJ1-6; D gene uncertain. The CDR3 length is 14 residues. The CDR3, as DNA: TGCGCCAGCAGCACGACATGGATTAATTCACCCCTCCACTTT. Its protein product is CASSTTWINSPLHF.

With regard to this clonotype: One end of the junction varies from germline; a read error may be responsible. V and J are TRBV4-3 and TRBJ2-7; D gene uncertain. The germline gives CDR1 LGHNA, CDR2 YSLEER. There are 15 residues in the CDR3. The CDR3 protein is CASSQDFPESYEHYF. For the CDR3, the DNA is TGCGCCAGCAGCCAAGATTTTCCAGAGTCCTATGAGCATTACTTT.

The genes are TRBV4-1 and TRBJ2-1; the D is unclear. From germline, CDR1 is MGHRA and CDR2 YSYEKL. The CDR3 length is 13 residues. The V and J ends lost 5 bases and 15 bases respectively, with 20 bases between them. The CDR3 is CASSLDYHNEWFF. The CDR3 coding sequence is TGCGCCAGCAGCTTAGATTACCACAATGAGTGGTTCTTC.

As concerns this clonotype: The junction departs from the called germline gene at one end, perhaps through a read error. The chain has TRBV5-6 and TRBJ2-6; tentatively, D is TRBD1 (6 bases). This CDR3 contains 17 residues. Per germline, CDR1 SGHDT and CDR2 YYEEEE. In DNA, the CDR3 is TGTACCTGCAGCCAGGACAGCAGCTTCTCTGGGACCAACGTCCTGACTTTC. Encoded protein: CTCSQDSSFSGTNVLTF.